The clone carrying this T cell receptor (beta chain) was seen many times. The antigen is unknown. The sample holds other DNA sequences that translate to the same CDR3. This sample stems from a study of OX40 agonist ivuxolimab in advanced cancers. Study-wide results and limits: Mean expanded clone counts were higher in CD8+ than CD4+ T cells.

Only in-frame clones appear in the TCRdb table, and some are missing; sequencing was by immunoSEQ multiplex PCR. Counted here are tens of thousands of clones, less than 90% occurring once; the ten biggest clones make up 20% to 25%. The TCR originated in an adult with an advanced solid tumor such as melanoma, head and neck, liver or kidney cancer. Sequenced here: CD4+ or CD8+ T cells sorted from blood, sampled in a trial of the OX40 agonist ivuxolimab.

CDR3 DNA: TGTGCCAGCAGCTCTGGGACAGGCTTAGCTGGAGGAAACACCATATATTTT. Translated, it gives CASSSGTGLAGGNTIYF. This chain links TRBV13 with TRBJ1-3; 8 bases are shared with TRBD1. Trimming took 4 bases from V and 4 from J; bases not matched to a gene: 12. The CDR3 runs to 17 residues. Per the germline V gene, CDR1 is PRHDT and CDR2 is FYEKMQ (reference sequence).